These 5 T cell receptor beta chains came from one sample sequenced in a study of breast tumors, draining lymph nodes, adjacent tissues. The lymph nodes were axillary draining lymph nodes from breast cancer patients. MiXCR, run by TCRdb on the multiplex PCR reads, gives a single entry per CDR3 protein. This sample yields roughly 120,000 distinct CDR3 sequences, of which less than 20% are seen a single time; approximately 3.5% belongs to the top ten. The sequenced sample consisted of axillary lymph node tissue. The receptors here all came from a female donor with breast cancer. Some clones in this sample may be carry-over from other donors' samples.

This clonotype was recorded at least ten times. The chain uses TRBV6-5 and TRBJ2-7; 7 bases line up with TRBD1. V lost 0 bases to trimming and J lost 1 base; unmatched junction nucleotides: 3. There are 15 residues in the CDR3. The germline V gene encodes CDR1 MNHEY and CDR2 SVGAGI. The CDR3 sequence: CASSYSAGGSYEQYF. The CDR3 DNA reads TGTGCCAGCAGTTACTCAGCAGGGGGTTCCTACGAGCAGTACTTC.

This clonotype came up many times. This sequence joins TRBV4-1 and TRBJ1-5; no firm D call. From germline, CDR1 is MGHRA and CDR2 YSYEKL. There are 15 residues in the CDR3. Trimming removed 1 base from V and 0 bases from J, with 7 bases in between. CDR3 residues: CASSQVPGSNQPQHF. Here the CDR3 DNA reads TGCGCCAGCAGCCAAGTTCCCGGTAGCAATCAGCCCCAGCATTTT.

This clonotype was counted at least ten times. The J gene is TRBJ2-7, the V gene TRBV6-1; D remains unclear. This CDR3 is 13 amino acids long. V shed 7 bases and J shed 1 base, with 11 bases lying between them. The V gene's germline CDR1 is MNHNS and CDR2 SASEGT. The CDR3 region has the DNA TGTGCCAGCAAAGACCCCGGGTCCTACGAGCAGTACTTC. Protein sequence: CASKDPGSYEQYF.

This clonotype was observed at least ten times. V gene TRBV12-3 or TRBV12-4 combines with J gene TRBJ2-5; 10 positions match TRBD1. The CDR3 has 15 amino acids. V lost 1 base, J lost 4 bases, and 3 bases stayed unmatched. This chain's CDR3 is CASSLGGTGVETQYF. In nucleotides, the CDR3 is TGTGCCAGCAGTTTAGGAGGGACAGGGGTAGAGACCCAGTACTTC.

This clonotype appeared many times. This rearrangement joins TRBV7-3 to TRBJ1-6; D possibly corresponds to TRBD1 (5 bases). This CDR3 has 15 amino acids. Germline V lookup: CDR1 SGHTA, CDR2 FQGTGA. The V and J ends lost 2 bases and 10 bases respectively, with 15 bases between them. CDR3 protein: CASSLDTGRGSPLHF. The CDR3 bases are TGTGCCAGCAGCTTAGATACAGGACGGGGATCACCCCTCCACTTT.